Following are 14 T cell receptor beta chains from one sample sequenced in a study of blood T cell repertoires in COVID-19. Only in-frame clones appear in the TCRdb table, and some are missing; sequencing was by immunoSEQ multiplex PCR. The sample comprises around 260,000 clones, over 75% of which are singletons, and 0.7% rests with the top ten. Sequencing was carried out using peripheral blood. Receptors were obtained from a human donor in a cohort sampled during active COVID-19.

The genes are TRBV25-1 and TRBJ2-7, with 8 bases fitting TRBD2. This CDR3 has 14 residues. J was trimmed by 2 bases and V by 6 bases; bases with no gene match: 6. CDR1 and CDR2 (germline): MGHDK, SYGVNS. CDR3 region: CASRKREPPYEQYF. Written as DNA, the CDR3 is TGTGCCAGCAGGAAGCGGGAGCCACCCTACGAGCAGTACTTC.

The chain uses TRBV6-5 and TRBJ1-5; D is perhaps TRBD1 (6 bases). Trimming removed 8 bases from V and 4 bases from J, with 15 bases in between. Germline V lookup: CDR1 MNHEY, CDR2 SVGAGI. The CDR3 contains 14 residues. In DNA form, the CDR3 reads TGTGCCAGCTCGGGAGGGGGGGCTAATCAGCCCCAGCATTTT. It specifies CASSGGGANQPQHF.

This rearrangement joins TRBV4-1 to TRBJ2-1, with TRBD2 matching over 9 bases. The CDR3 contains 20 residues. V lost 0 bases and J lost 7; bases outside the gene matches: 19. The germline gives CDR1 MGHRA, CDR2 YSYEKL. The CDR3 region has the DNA TGCGCCAGCAGCCAAGACGCACATGAGGCGGGAGGGCGAGGTTTGAATGAGCAGTTCTTC. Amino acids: CASSQDAHEAGGRGLNEQFF.

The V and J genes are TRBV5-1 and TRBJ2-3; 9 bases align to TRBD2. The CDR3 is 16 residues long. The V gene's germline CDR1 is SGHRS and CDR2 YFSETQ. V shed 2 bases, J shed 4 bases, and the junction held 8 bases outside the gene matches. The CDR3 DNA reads TGCGCCAGCAGCTTACGACTAGCGGAAGTCGCAGATACGCAGTATTTT. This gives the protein CASSLRLAEVADTQYF.

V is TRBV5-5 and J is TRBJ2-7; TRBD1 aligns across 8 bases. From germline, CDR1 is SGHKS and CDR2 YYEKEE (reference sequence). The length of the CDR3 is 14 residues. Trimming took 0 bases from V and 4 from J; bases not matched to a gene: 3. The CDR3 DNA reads TGTGCCAGCAGCTTGGGCCAGGGGGCATACGAGCAGTACTTC. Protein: CASSLGQGAYEQYF.

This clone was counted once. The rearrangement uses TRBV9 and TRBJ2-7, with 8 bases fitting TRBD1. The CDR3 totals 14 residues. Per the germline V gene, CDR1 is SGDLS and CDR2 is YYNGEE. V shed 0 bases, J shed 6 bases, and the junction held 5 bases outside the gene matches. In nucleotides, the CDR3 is TGTGCCAGCAGCGTAGGGGCAGGGGGCCTCGAGCAGTACTTC. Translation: CASSVGAGGLEQYF.

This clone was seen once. The chain's CDR3 is CASSLGQYSYEQYF. For the CDR3, the DNA is TGTGCCAGCAGCTTAGGACAGTACTCCTACGAGCAGTACTTC. This sequence joins TRBV7-2 and TRBJ2-7; tentatively, D is TRBD1 (5 bases). The CDR3 extends over 14 amino acids. V was trimmed by 1 base and J by 0 bases, leaving 7 bases between them. The germline V gene encodes CDR1 SGHTA and CDR2 FQGNSA.

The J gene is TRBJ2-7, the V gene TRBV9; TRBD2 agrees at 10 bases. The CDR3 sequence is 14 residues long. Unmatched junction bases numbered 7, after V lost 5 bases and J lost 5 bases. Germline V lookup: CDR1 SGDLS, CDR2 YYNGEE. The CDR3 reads CASSLAGGTHEQYF. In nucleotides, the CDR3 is TGTGCCAGCAGTTTAGCGGGAGGTACCCACGAGCAGTACTTC.

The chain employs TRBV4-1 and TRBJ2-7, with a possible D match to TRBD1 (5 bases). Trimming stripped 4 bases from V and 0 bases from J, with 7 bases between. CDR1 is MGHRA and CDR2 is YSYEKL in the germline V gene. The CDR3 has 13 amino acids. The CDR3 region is CASSLDISYEQYF. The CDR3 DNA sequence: TGCGCCAGCAGCCTGGACATCTCCTACGAGCAGTACTTC.

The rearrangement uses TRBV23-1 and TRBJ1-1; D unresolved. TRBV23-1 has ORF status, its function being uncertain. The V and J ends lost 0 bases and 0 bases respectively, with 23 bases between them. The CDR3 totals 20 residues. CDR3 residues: CASSQSEARYITEMNTEAFF. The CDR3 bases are TGCGCCAGCAGTCAATCGGAAGCCCGGTACATAACAGAAATGAACACTGAAGCTTTCTTT.

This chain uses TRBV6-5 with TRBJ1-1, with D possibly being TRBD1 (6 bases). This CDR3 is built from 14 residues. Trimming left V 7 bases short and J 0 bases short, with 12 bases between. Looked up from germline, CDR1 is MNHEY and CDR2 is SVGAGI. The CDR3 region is CASNRAPVNTEAFF. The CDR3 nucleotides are TGTGCCAGCAACAGGGCGCCAGTGAACACTGAAGCTTTCTTT.

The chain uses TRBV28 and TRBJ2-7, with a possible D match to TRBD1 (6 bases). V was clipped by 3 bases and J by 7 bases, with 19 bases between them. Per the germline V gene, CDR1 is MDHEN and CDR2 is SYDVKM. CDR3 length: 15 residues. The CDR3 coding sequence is TGTGCCAGCAGTTTGGGGGAACAGGCCCAGGGGGAGCAGTACTTC. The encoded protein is CASSLGEQAQGEQYF. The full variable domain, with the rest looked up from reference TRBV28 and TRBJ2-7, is DVKVTQSSRYLVKRTGEKVFLECVQDMDHENMFWYRQDPGLGLRLIYFSYDVKMKEKGDIPEGYSVSREKKERFSLILESASTNQTSMYLCASSLGEQAQGEQYFGPGTRLTVT.

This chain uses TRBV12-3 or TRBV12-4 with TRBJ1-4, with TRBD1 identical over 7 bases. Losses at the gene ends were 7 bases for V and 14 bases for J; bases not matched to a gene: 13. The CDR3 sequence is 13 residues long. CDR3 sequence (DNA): TGTGCCAGCACCGCCGACAGGGCCCGGGGCCTGTTTTTT. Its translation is CASTADRARGLFF.

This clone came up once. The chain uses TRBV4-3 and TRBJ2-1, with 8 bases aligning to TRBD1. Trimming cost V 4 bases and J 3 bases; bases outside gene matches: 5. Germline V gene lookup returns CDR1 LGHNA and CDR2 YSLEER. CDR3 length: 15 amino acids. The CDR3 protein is CASSPGTGHYNEQFF. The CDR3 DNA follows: TGCGCCAGCAGCCCAGGGACAGGCCACTACAATGAGCAGTTCTTC.